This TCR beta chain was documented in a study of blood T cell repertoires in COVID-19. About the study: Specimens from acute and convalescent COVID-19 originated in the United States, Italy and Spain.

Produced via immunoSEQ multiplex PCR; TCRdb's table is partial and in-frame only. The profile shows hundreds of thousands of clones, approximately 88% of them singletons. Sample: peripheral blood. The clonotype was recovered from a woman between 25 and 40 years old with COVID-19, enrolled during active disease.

DNA of the CDR3: TGCGCCAGCAGCTTGGGGTTCTCTATAGCGGGGGGGCCTGCAGATACGCAGTATTTT. Protein product: CASSLGFSIAGGPADTQYF. The genes are TRBV5-1 and TRBJ2-3; 11 bases map to TRBD2. CDR3 length: 19 amino acids. V trimming: 0 bases; J trimming: 4 bases; junction bases outside the gene matches: 13. Germline V gene sequence: CDR1 SGHRS, CDR2 YFSETQ.